The rows below give T cell receptor beta chains drawn from one sample of a study of T cell responses to AZD1222 COVID-19 vaccine. Clones were read by immunoSEQ multiplex PCR, and TCRdb kept only the in-frame ones, dropping some. Among roughly 180,000 clones, 91% were seen once, and the ten largest hold around 1.8%. The sequencing here drew on peripheral blood, taken on day 0 of AZD1222 vaccination. The receptors come from an adult in good health. The CDR3 runs from the conserved cysteine through the conserved F or W. D genes are given only for firm matches. Clone size is not always given. Where it is, it says once, few, many or a class for expanded clones.

len	v_gene	d_gene	j_gene	abundance	CDR3nt	CDR3aa
12	TRBV7-9	.	TRBJ1-1	.	TGTGCCAGCAGCTTAGAGAACACTGAAGCTTTCTTT	CASSLENTEAFF
14	TRBV19	.	TRBJ2-6	.	TGTGCCAGCCTGTCCGGTGCTGGGGCCAACGTCCTGACTTTC	CASLSGAGANVLTF
14	TRBV28	.	TRBJ2-7	.	TGTGCCAGCGCCTTCCCAGGTAGTGGATACGAGCAGTACTTC	CASAFPGSGYEQYF
15	TRBV19	.	TRBJ2-1	.	TGTGCCAGTAGTATCTTGCCTTCCTCCTACAATGAGCAGTTCTTC	CASSILPSSYNEQFF
15	TRBV2	.	TRBJ2-2	few	TGTGCCAGCAGTGATAAGGCTCGGGGGACCGGGGAGCTGTTTTTT	CASSDKARGTGELFF
13	TRBV19	TRBD1	TRBJ2-1	once	TGTGCCAGTCGAAAGGGGGCTCCCACTGAGCAGTTCTTC	CASRKGAPTEQFF
11	TRBV29-1	TRBD1	TRBJ1-2	few	TGCAGCGTCCTAGGACAGGGTGGCTACACCTTC	CSVLGQGGYTF
16	TRBV10-1	TRBD1	TRBJ1-2	.	TGCGCCAGCATCAGGGGGGGTTTCTCCAGCATCTATGGCTACACCTTC	CASIRGGFSSIYGYTF
16	TRBV5-8	.	TRBJ2-7	once	TGTGCCAGCAGCGTGGCGTTCGGGCAGTTCTCCTACGAGCAGTACTTC	CASSVAFGQFSYEQYF
12	TRBV11-2	.	TRBJ2-2	few	TGTGCCAGCAGCCCCCTCAGAGGGGAGCTGTTTTTT	CASSPLRGELFF
13	TRBV6-6	TRBD1	TRBJ1-1	.	TGTGCCAGCAGTACCACTCAGGGGGCTCAGGCTTTCTTT	CASSTTQGAQAFF
16	TRBV7-2	.	TRBJ2-3	.	TGTGCCAGCAGCGTACGCACTAGCCCGATCGGGGATACGCAGTATTTT	CASSVRTSPIGDTQYF
16	TRBV19	TRBD2	TRBJ2-7	.	TGTGCCAGTAGTATAGCGGGGCCAGGGACTATCTACGAGCAGTACTTC	CASSIAGPGTIYEQYF
16	TRBV10-3	TRBD1	TRBJ1-1	.	TGTGCCATCAGTGAGCCGGGACAGGGATTAAACACTGAAGCTTTCTTT	CAISEPGQGLNTEAFF
15	TRBV27	TRBD1	TRBJ1-1	.	TGTGCCAGCAGTTTTTCCGGGACAGGGGTGACTGAAGCTTTCTTT	CASSFSGTGVTEAFF
19	TRBV11-2	.	TRBJ1-4	.	TGTGCCAGCAGCTCGCTAACCGCCCCTCGAGCAGCCCCGGAGGGGGAACTGTTTTTT	CASSSLTAPRAAPEGELFF
16	TRBV10-3	TRBD2	TRBJ2-3	.	TGTGCCATCAGTGAAGATACGGGGGGGGTCACAGATACGCAGTATTTT	CAISEDTGGVTDTQYF
15	TRBV19	.	TRBJ1-2	.	TGTGCCAGTAGTATTACCCTCCATGAGAGCTATGGCTACACCTTC	CASSITLHESYGYTF
16	TRBV7-2	.	TRBJ2-2	.	TGTGCCAGCAGCTTAACGGGACACTTGAACACCGGGGAGCTGTTTTTT	CASSLTGHLNTGELFF
14	TRBV19	.	TRBJ1-1	.	TGTGCCAGTAGTCGCGTACAGCTGAACACTGAAGCTTTCTTT	CASSRVQLNTEAFF
15	TRBV18	TRBD2	TRBJ2-5	.	TGTGCCAGCTCAGCGCTAGCGGGAGAGGGTGAGACCCAGTACTTC	CASSALAGEGETQYF
15	TRBV27	TRBD1	TRBJ2-1	.	TGTGCCAGCAGAAGAGACAGGGACACCTACAATGAGCAGTTCTTC	CASRRDRDTYNEQFF
18	TRBV19	TRBD1	TRBJ1-1	.	TGTGCCAGTCAAGAGATCACCGGGACAGGGGGAGGGGGCACTGAAGCTTTCTTT	CASQEITGTGGGGTEAFF
15	TRBV15	.	TRBJ1-3	.	TGTGCCACCAGCAGAGATCGAGGACTTGGAAACACCATATATTTT	CATSRDRGLGNTIYF
13	TRBV29-1	.	TRBJ2-2	once	TGCAGCGTTTCTACAACGAACACCGGGGAGCTGTTTTTT	CSVSTTNTGELFF
15	TRBV18	TRBD1	TRBJ2-7	.	TGTGCCAGCTCGCTCACCGGGACAGACACCTACGAGCAGTACTTC	CASSLTGTDTYEQYF
15	TRBV7-9	TRBD2	TRBJ2-1	.	TGTGCCAGCAGCCCGGGACTAGCGCCGTACAATGAGCAGTTCTTC	CASSPGLAPYNEQFF
17	TRBV19	TRBD2	TRBJ2-2	.	TGTGCCAGTAGTATAGCCCTCGGGAGGGTTGGGTTCGGGGAGCTGTTTTTT	CASSIALGRVGFGELFF
15	TRBV7-9	.	TRBJ1-3	few	TGTGCCAGCAGCCCCAATGACGAATCTGGAAACACCATATATTTT	CASSPNDESGNTIYF
16	TRBV19	TRBD1	TRBJ1-6	.	TGTGCCAGTAGTATTATGGAGGGGGCTCGTAATTCACCCCTCCACTTT	CASSIMEGARNSPLHF
14	TRBV30	TRBD1	TRBJ1-2	.	TGTGCCTTCCAGGCAACAGGGGGCGCAAATGGCTACACCTTC	CAFQATGGANGYTF
11	TRBV20-1	.	TRBJ2-5	.	TGCAGTGCTAGAGGGGGGGAAGCCCAGTACTTC	CSARGGEAQYF
16	TRBV19	TRBD1	TRBJ2-3	.	TGTGCCAGTAGTATCCGGGACAGGCATAGCACAGATACGCAGTATTTT	CASSIRDRHSTDTQYF
14	TRBV29-1	TRBD2	TRBJ2-5	once	TGCAGCGTCGATACTAGCGGGGGCCAAGAGACCCAGTACTTC	CSVDTSGGQETQYF
11	TRBV12-3/TRBV12-4	.	TRBJ2-7	.	TGTGCCAGCAGTCTATACTACGAGCAGTACTTC	CASSLYYEQYF
13	TRBV27	.	TRBJ2-2	.	TGTGCCAGCAGCGGAGGGGGCCCCGGGGAGCTGTTTTTT	CASSGGGPGELFF
13	TRBV12-3/TRBV12-4	.	TRBJ2-1	once	TGTGCCAGCAGTTCCCGGGACTACAATGAGCAGTTCTTC	CASSSRDYNEQFF
14	TRBV6-2/TRBV6-3	.	TRBJ2-1	.	TGTGCCAGCAGTTATAGATTGGGGATCCCCGAGCAGTTCTTC	CASSYRLGIPEQFF
11	TRBV9	.	TRBJ2-2	few	TGTGCCAGCAGCGTCCCCGGGGAGCTGTTTTTT	CASSVPGELFF
14	TRBV28	TRBD1	TRBJ1-1	.	TGTGCCAGCAGTCCCCCCGACAGGGACACTGAAGCTTTCTTT	CASSPPDRDTEAFF